The 22 T cell receptor beta chains reported below all come from one sample, sequenced in a study of blood T cell repertoires in COVID-19. Sequencing was performed with immunoSEQ multiplex PCR; in TCRdb, only in-frame clones are kept and a portion is missing. The table shows 250,000 to 350,000 clones, with 65% to 85% occurring only once. The sample taken for sequencing was peripheral blood. The receptors were sampled from a person aged 70 to 85 with COVID-19, enrolled during active disease.

The V call is TRBV11-3, the J call TRBJ2-2; 7 bases are shared with TRBD2. Looked up from germline, CDR1 is SGHNT and CDR2 is YENEEA. V was pared by 1 base and J by 4 bases, with 6 bases of the junction left unmatched. This CDR3 has 16 amino acids. The chain's CDR3 is CASSLGNSGPTGELFF. For the CDR3, the DNA is TGTGCCAGCAGCTTAGGGAATAGCGGGCCCACCGGGGAGCTGTTTTTT.

The chain links TRBV15 to TRBJ2-1; 7 bases line up with TRBD1. V shed 5 bases, J shed 0 bases, and the junction held 10 bases outside the gene matches. Germline V CDR1 and CDR2: LNHNV, YYDKDF (reference sequence). This CDR3 is built from 17 residues. CDR3 loop: CATSGYRGPSSYNEQFF. DNA for the CDR3: TGTGCCACCAGCGGATACAGGGGTCCCAGCTCCTACAATGAGCAGTTCTTC.

This chain links TRBV12-5 with TRBJ1-6, with TRBD1 identical over 9 bases. The V and J ends lost 2 bases and 7 bases, in that order; junction bases with no gene match: 9. This CDR3 region has 17 residues. From germline, CDR1 is LGHNT and CDR2 FRNRAP. DNA of the CDR3: TGTGCTAGTGGTTTGCCAGGGGGACAGGGCAGGAATTCACCCCTCCACTTT. Its protein product is CASGLPGGQGRNSPLHF.

The CDR3: CASLGLGINEQFF. As DNA, the CDR3 is TGTGCCAGCCTAGGACTAGGCATTAATGAGCAGTTCTTC. The chain combines TRBV25-1 with TRBJ2-1; TRBD2 matches 7 bases. The CDR3 loop spans 13 amino acids. V was pared by 8 bases and J by 7 bases, with 8 bases of the junction left unmatched. Germline CDR1 is MGHDK and CDR2 is SYGVNS.

The V call is TRBV3-1 (or the pseudogene TRBV3-2), the J call TRBJ2-5; D not certain. CDR3 length: 14 amino acids. V was pared by 2 bases and J by 2 bases, with 9 bases between. Per germline, CDR1 LGHDT and CDR2 YNNKEL (reference sequence). CDR3 nucleotide sequence: TGTGCCAGCAGCCAAATGCGAACGCAAGAGACCCAGTACTTC. The encoded protein is CASSQMRTQETQYF.

This clone was counted a few times. This chain connects TRBV5-5 to TRBJ1-5; the D gene is possibly TRBD1 (6 bases). Germline V gives CDR1 SGHKS, CDR2 YYEKEE (reference sequence). The CDR3 is 15 residues long. V was pared by 5 bases and J by 4 bases, with 16 bases between. CDR3 in amino acids: CASRTTDSPNQPQHF. In DNA form, the CDR3 reads TGTGCCAGCAGAACCACGGACAGCCCTAATCAGCCCCAGCATTTT. Full variable domain (remainder filled in from reference TRBV5-5 and TRBJ1-5): DAGVTQSPTHLIKTRGQQVTLRCSPISGHKSVSWYQQVLGQGPQFIFQYYEKEERGRGNFPDRFSARQFPNYSSELNVNALLLGDSALYLCASRTTDSPNQPQHFGDGTRLSIL.

The rearrangement links TRBV27 to TRBJ2-1, with TRBD2 matching over 9 bases. Germline loops: CDR1 MNHEY, CDR2 SMNVEV (reference sequence). With V trimmed by 2 bases and J by 4 bases, 3 bases remained unmatched. The length of the CDR3 is 15 residues. CDR3 in DNA: TGTGCCAGCAGTTTAGGGCGGGGGGGATACAATGAGCAGTTCTTC. The encoded protein is CASSLGRGGYNEQFF.

The chain links TRBV30 to TRBJ2-5; 9 bases align to TRBD2. From germline, CDR1 is GTSNPN and CDR2 SVGIG (reference sequence). Unmatched junction bases numbered 6, after V lost 5 bases and J lost 2 bases. CDR3 length equals 14 residues. The CDR3 reads CAWGLSGGQETQYF. CDR3 nucleotides: TGTGCCTGGGGACTAAGCGGGGGGCAAGAGACCCAGTACTTC.

The chain uses TRBV7-8 and TRBJ2-5; D unclear. This CDR3 spans 14 amino acids. Per the germline V gene, CDR1 is SGHVS and CDR2 is FQNEAQ. V was pared by 3 bases and J by 1 base, with 9 bases between. The CDR3 reads CASSFSWAQETQYF. The CDR3 nucleotides are TGTGCCAGCAGCTTTTCGTGGGCCCAAGAGACCCAGTACTTC.

The V and J genes are TRBV2 and TRBJ1-5, with D maybe TRBD1 (6 bases). The V gene's germline CDR1 is SNHLY and CDR2 FYNNEI. Between the trimmed V and J ends, which lost 5 bases and 9 bases, there was a span of 20 bases. The CDR3 is 15 amino acids. CDR3 nucleotide sequence: TGTGCCAGCAGTAGCCTTACAGGGTTTCTCCGGCCCCAGCATTTT. Amino acids: CASSSLTGFLRPQHF.

The V and J genes are TRBV5-1 and TRBJ2-5, with 11 bases identical to TRBD2. The junction had 6 bases not matched to a gene; V was cut back by 0 bases and J by 2 bases. Germline V CDR1 and CDR2: SGHRS, YFSETQ. The CDR3 is 17 residues long. The CDR3 region is CASSLALAGGDQETQYF. In DNA, the CDR3 is TGCGCCAGCAGCTTGGCCCTAGCGGGGGGCGATCAAGAGACCCAGTACTTC.

V gene TRBV5-6 combines with J gene TRBJ2-1, with TRBD2 as a possible D gene (6 bases). The CDR3 runs to 15 residues. Germline values: CDR1 SGHDT, CDR2 YYEEEE. V was shortened by 0 bases and J by 4 bases, with 11 bases between the two germline ends. The CDR3 DNA reads TGTGCCAGCAGCTTGGGGCGCGGGAAGTACAATGAGCAGTTCTTC. The encoded protein is CASSLGRGKYNEQFF. Combining the CDR3 with reference TRBV5-6 and TRBJ2-1 gives the whole variable domain DAGVTQSPTHLIKTRGQQVTLRCSPKSGHDTVSWYQQALGQGPQFIFQYYEEEERQRGNFPDRFSGHQFPNYSSELNVNALLLGDSALYLCASSLGRGKYNEQFFGPGTRLTVL.

The chain has TRBV6-2 or TRBV6-3 and TRBJ2-7; a weak D match, TRBD1 (5 bases). This CDR3 contains 17 residues. Trimming left V 0 bases short and J 4 bases short, with 19 bases between. Germline V gene lookup returns CDR1 MNHEY and CDR2 SVGEGT. CDR3 sequence: CASSYSWTMVRKYEQYF. CDR3 sequence (DNA): TGTGCCAGCAGTTACTCGTGGACAATGGTTCGAAAATACGAGCAGTACTTC.

This clone showed up many times. The rearrangement uses TRBV19 and TRBJ1-5, with 9 bases identical to TRBD1. The CDR3 is made up of 13 amino acids. V was pared by 9 bases and J by 4 bases, with 4 bases of the junction left unmatched. Germline CDR1 and CDR2: LNHDA and SQIVND (reference sequence). CDR3 nucleotides: TGTGCCAGCGGGACAGGGAAAAATCAGCCCCAGCATTTT. It encodes CASGTGKNQPQHF.

The chain is built from TRBV6-5 and TRBJ1-5, with a tentative D call TRBD1 (5 bases). The CDR3 is 13 amino acids. Germline lookup yields CDR1 MNHEY and CDR2 SVGAGI. V dropped 8 bases and J dropped 9 bases, with 17 bases sitting between them. The CDR3 sequence: CASSRGTQGPQHF. CDR3 sequence (DNA): TGTGCCAGCTCTAGGGGTACCCAGGGGCCCCAGCATTTT.

The chain links TRBV6-1 to TRBJ1-6; TRBD1 might be the D (5 bases). The V gene lost 2 bases and the J gene lost 10 bases, with 12 bases spanning the gap. Germline V lookup: CDR1 MNHNS, CDR2 SASEGT. The CDR3 runs to 14 residues. The CDR3 here is CASSEPGTYSPLHF. The CDR3 DNA sequence: TGTGCCAGCAGTGAACCCGGGACTTACTCACCCCTCCACTTT.

V is TRBV7-2 and J is TRBJ1-3; D gene ambiguous. The CDR3 runs 13 residues. Germline CDR1 SGHTA, CDR2 FQGNSA. The V and J ends lost 1 base and 6 bases respectively, with 7 bases between them. The CDR3 is CASSLVAKNTIYF. CDR3 nucleotide sequence: TGTGCCAGCAGCTTAGTAGCCAAAAACACCATATATTTT.

Written as DNA, the CDR3 is TGTGCCAGCAGCGTAGGTAGCTCCCTTTTCACAGATACGCAGTATTTT. The encoded protein is CASSVGSSLFTDTQYF. The chain has TRBV9 and TRBJ2-3; D is unresolved. Germline CDR1 SGDLS, CDR2 YYNGEE. The CDR3 spans 16 residues. V lost 0 bases and J lost 2, with 13 bases in between.

V and J are TRBV15 and TRBJ1-2; D gene uncertain. The V and J ends lost 0 bases and 7 bases respectively, with 12 bases between them. Germline loops: CDR1 LNHNV, CDR2 YYDKDF (reference sequence). This CDR3 is 14 amino acids long. CDR3 sequence (DNA): TGTGCCACCAGCAGAGATCCGGGTGTTTTTGGCTACACCTTC. As protein: CATSRDPGVFGYTF.

This clone appeared once. This rearrangement joins TRBV27 to TRBJ1-6, with TRBD1 as a possible D gene (5 bases). With 0 bases removed from V and 7 bases from J, the gap between germline ends came to 13 bases. Germline assignment: CDR1 MNHEY and CDR2 SMNVEV (reference sequence). The length of the CDR3 is 16 residues. The CDR3 bases are TGTGCCAGCAGTTTATCCCCGGGACTCTTGAATTCACCCCTCCACTTT. Amino acid sequence: CASSLSPGLLNSPLHF.

The chain is built from TRBV6-5 and TRBJ1-1; 11 nucleotides align to TRBD1. V shed 6 bases and J 5 bases; nucleotides not matched to a gene: 8. CDR1 is MNHEY and CDR2 is SVGAGI in the germline V gene. The CDR3 covers 15 residues. The CDR3: CASSPEDRGLTEAFF. In DNA form, the CDR3 reads TGTGCCAGCAGCCCGGAGGACAGGGGGCTGACTGAAGCTTTCTTT.

The V and J genes are TRBV28 and TRBJ1-4; possibly TRBD1 for D (5 bases). The length of the CDR3 is 15 residues. Germline V gene lookup returns CDR1 MDHEN and CDR2 SYDVKM. Trimming cost V 7 bases and J 3 bases, with 15 bases left between them. The CDR3 loop reads CASKAGPRANEKLFF. CDR3 nucleotide sequence: TGTGCCAGCAAGGCAGGGCCCAGAGCTAATGAAAAACTGTTTTTT.